The source of this TCR beta chain is a study of blood T cell repertoires in COVID-19. Assay: immunoSEQ multiplex PCR; the TCRdb copy retains only in-frame clones and omits some. The sample holds tens of thousands of clones, approximately 90% seen once. This sequence was found in a man older than 75 with acute or convalescent COVID-19. Sequencing was carried out using peripheral blood.

The CDR3 DNA sequence: TGTGCCAGCAGCCACCCAGGATCTGAAGCTTTCTTT. Protein product: CASSHPGSEAFF. V usage is TRBV3-1 (or the pseudogene TRBV3-2) and J usage is TRBJ1-1, with D hard to call. Germline V gene data show CDR1 as LGHDT and CDR2 as YNNKEL (reference sequence). V lost 3 bases and J lost 6, with 8 bases in between. The CDR3 extends over 12 amino acids.